A single sample gave rise to the 24 T cell receptor beta chains below, sequenced in a study of metastatic and nonmetastatic thyroid tumors. From the PCR reads, TCRdb re-called clones with MiXCR. The table has 25,000 to 35,000 clones, around 25% seen once; the top ten hold 9.2%. All patients were treatment-naive before thyroid surgery. Sequenced material: blood. The receptor set was obtained from a female donor with papillary thyroid cancer or a benign thyroid nodule (not recorded which). Some clones in this sample may be carry-over from other donors' samples.

This clone was observed at least ten times. The gene calls are TRBV6-4 and TRBJ2-2; tentative D call: TRBD1 (5 bases). The CDR3 sequence is 15 residues long. Trimming cost V 3 bases and J 6 bases, with 14 bases left between them. Germline lookup yields CDR1 MRHNA and CDR2 SNTAGT. For the CDR3, the DNA is TGTGCCAGCAGTGAGGCCAGGGATGGAGCCGGGGAGCTGTTTTTT. Translating it yields CASSEARDGAGELFF.

The V and J genes are TRBV6-1 and TRBJ2-7, with TRBD1 matching 8 bases. The V segment lost 8 bases and the J segment 7 bases; nucleotides outside the gene matches: 10. The CDR3 is 13 residues long. Germline V gene data show CDR1 as MNHNS and CDR2 as SASEGT. CDR3 in amino acids: CASLWTGMWEQYF. The CDR3 DNA reads TGTGCCAGCTTGTGGACAGGGATGTGGGAGCAGTACTTC.

This clone was recorded only once. This rearrangement joins TRBV3-1 to TRBJ2-5; D is unclear. V was cut by 4 bases and J by 1 base, with 7 bases left in between. This CDR3 region has 13 residues. Germline lookup yields CDR1 LGHDT and CDR2 YNNKEL (reference sequence). In DNA, the CDR3 is TGTGCCAGCAGCCGGATGATCCAAGAGACCCAGTACTTC. It translates to CASSRMIQETQYF.

V gene TRBV6-2 or TRBV6-3 combines with J gene TRBJ2-3; 7 nucleotides line up with TRBD2. This CDR3 region has 16 residues. The germline CDR1 and CDR2 sequences are MNHEY and SVGEGT. The J segment lost 2 bases and the V segment lost 2 bases, leaving 7 bases of the junction unmatched. CDR3 in amino acids: CASSYDASGYTDTQYF. Here the CDR3 DNA reads TGTGCCAGCAGTTACGATGCTAGCGGATACACAGATACGCAGTATTTT.

This clone was seen many times. This chain joins TRBV6-1 and TRBJ2-3; TRBD2 matches 9 bases. The germline gives CDR1 MNHNS, CDR2 SASEGT. Germline trimming cut 2 bases from V and 6 bases from J; bases unmatched to any gene: 6. The CDR3 sequence is 15 residues long. This CDR3 is CASSEIAGGWDTQYF. CDR3 nucleotides: TGTGCCAGCAGTGAAATTGCGGGAGGGTGGGATACGCAGTATTTT.

V and J are TRBV9 and TRBJ1-3; a weak D match, TRBD1 (5 bases). V lost 1 base and J 3 bases, leaving 14 bases between the germline ends. The CDR3 contains 16 residues. CDR1 and CDR2 (germline): SGDLS, YYNGEE. CDR3 nucleotide sequence: TGTGCCAGCAGCGTATGGGACCGTAGGAGTGGAAACACCATATATTTT. Amino acid sequence: CASSVWDRRSGNTIYF.

This sequence joins TRBV11-2 and TRBJ2-7, with 9 bases aligning to TRBD1. Germline loops: CDR1 SGHAT, CDR2 FQNNGV. The CDR3 is 13 amino acids. The trim removed 8 bases at V and 1 base at J, leaving 3 bases unmatched. CDR3: CASAGTGSYEQYF. The CDR3 DNA follows: TGTGCCAGCGCCGGGACAGGGTCCTACGAGCAGTACTTC.

Only one count was recorded for this clone. V gene TRBV5-1 combines with J gene TRBJ1-1; a weak D match, TRBD1 (5 bases). Trimming pared 4 bases from V and 13 bases from J, leaving 23 bases between. This CDR3 has 14 residues. Germline V gene sequence: CDR1 SGHRS, CDR2 YFSETQ. CDR3 nucleotides: TGCGCCAGCAGCGGGGACCCCGGTAGGGCTGAGGATTTCTTT. As protein: CASSGDPGRAEDFF.

This clone was picked up many times. V is TRBV6-1 and J is TRBJ1-5; 10 bases fit TRBD1. This CDR3 is built from 15 residues. The trim removed 8 bases at V and 4 bases at J, leaving 8 bases unmatched. Germline V CDR1 and CDR2: MNHNS, SASEGT. DNA of the CDR3: TGTGCCAGCGTTATCGGGACAGGGGCAAATCAGCCCCAGCATTTT. Translation gives CASVIGTGANQPQHF.

The gene calls are TRBV27 and TRBJ2-1; 10 bases fit TRBD2. V lost 4 bases to trimming and J lost 5 bases; unmatched junction nucleotides: 8. In germline, CDR1 is MNHEY, CDR2 SMNVEV (reference sequence). This CDR3 contains 16 residues. The CDR3 bases are TGTGCCAGCAGTTGGGCTAGCGGGAGCCGCAACAATGAGCAGTTCTTC. It is translated as CASSWASGSRNNEQFF.

This clone has just a few counts. The DNA for the CDR3 is TGTGCCAGCAGTTACAACAGGGCGGGCGGGGAGCTGTTTTTT. Translation gives CASSYNRAGGELFF. The rearrangement joins TRBV6-6 to TRBJ2-2; D perhaps matches TRBD1 (6 bases). V shed 2 bases and J shed 7 bases, with 11 bases lying between them. This CDR3 has 14 amino acids. CDR1 is MNHNY, CDR2 SVGAGI, per germline (reference sequence).

This clone was observed at least ten times. CDR3 DNA sequence: TGTGCCAGCACGAGGAGGGGACACGGCCGACCGGCTTATAATTCACCCCTCCACTTT. Translating gives CASTRRGHGRPAYNSPLHF. The chain recombines TRBV6-2 or TRBV6-3 with TRBJ1-6; D possibly corresponds to TRBD1 (6 bases). The CDR3 is 19 amino acids. Germline V lookup: CDR1 MNHEY, CDR2 SVGEGT. V lost 7 bases, J lost 4 bases, and 26 bases lay in between.

This clone was seen ten or more times. The rearrangement joins TRBV12-3 or TRBV12-4 to TRBJ2-3; D remains unclear. The CDR3 is 13 residues long. The ends were cut back, 5 bases at V and 3 bases at J, with 9 bases in the middle. The DNA for the CDR3 is TGTGCCAGCAGTCCTACTACTACAGATACGCAGTATTTT. Translated: CASSPTTTDTQYF.

This clone has ten or more counts. The V call is TRBV20-1, the J call TRBJ1-4, with TRBD1 as a possible D gene (6 bases). V gave up 6 bases and J gave up 7 bases, with 18 bases separating them. Germline values: CDR1 DFQATT, CDR2 SNEGSKA (reference sequence). The CDR3 is made up of 14 amino acids. The CDR3 nucleotides are TGCAGTGCCGCAAGACCCGGGACAATTGAAAAACTGTTTTTT. The encoded protein is CSAARPGTIEKLFF.

In its sample, this clone is medium-sized. This chain uses TRBV27 with TRBJ2-7, with D maybe TRBD1 (5 bases). Germline V lookup: CDR1 MNHEY, CDR2 SMNVEV (reference sequence). V was pared by 3 bases and J by 6 bases, with 9 bases between. The CDR3 extends over 12 amino acids. This CDR3 reads CASSFLGAEQYF. In DNA, the CDR3 is TGTGCCAGCAGTTTTCTAGGGGCCGAGCAGTACTTC.

This clone occurred many times. This sequence joins TRBV2 and TRBJ1-6, with D unresolved. From germline, CDR1 is SNHLY and CDR2 FYNNEI. V lost 3 bases and J lost 10, with 13 bases in between. The CDR3 contains 14 residues. CDR3 sequence: CASSEAGRRSPLHF. CDR3 DNA: TGTGCCAGCAGTGAGGCCGGGAGAAGGTCACCCCTCCACTTT.

The gene calls are TRBV10-2 and TRBJ2-5, with D possibly matching TRBD2 (6 bases). V was trimmed by 1 base and J by 5 bases, leaving 14 bases between them. CDR1 and CDR2 (germline): WSHSY, SAAADI. CDR3 size: 15 residues. CDR3 residues: CASSELGLGGETQYF. CDR3 DNA sequence: TGCGCCAGCAGTGAGTTGGGGCTCGGAGGGGAGACCCAGTACTTC.

This clone ranks as medium-sized (0.01 to 0.1%). The J gene is TRBJ1-2, the V gene TRBV5-1, with D perhaps TRBD1 (6 bases). Germline V lookup: CDR1 SGHRS, CDR2 YFSETQ. The CDR3 has 15 residues. V dropped 5 bases and J dropped 8 bases, with 22 bases sitting between them. CDR3 coding DNA: TGCGCCAGCAGACGCCCCCGACTGGGGGCGAGCGGCTACACCTTC. Translating gives CASRRPRLGASGYTF.

By sample share, this clone is medium-sized. J is TRBJ1-1 and V is TRBV20-1; no clear D. The CDR3 has 15 residues. The germline gives CDR1 DFQATT, CDR2 SNEGSKA (reference sequence). V dropped 3 bases and J dropped 4 bases, with 18 bases sitting between them. For the CDR3, the DNA is TGCAGTGCTAGTACGAGGACCGTACTATTCACTGAAGCTTTCTTT. Translated, it gives CSASTRTVLFTEAFF.

This clone was counted between two and nine times. The chain uses TRBV6-1 and TRBJ2-5; 10 bases align to TRBD2. The germline V gene has CDR1 MNHNS and CDR2 SASEGT. V was clipped by 6 bases and J by 5 bases; unmatched bases: 3. The CDR3 runs 13 residues. This CDR3 reads CASRGTSVETQYF. The CDR3 coding sequence is TGTGCCAGCAGGGGGACTAGCGTGGAGACCCAGTACTTC.

This clone was counted at least ten times. The genes are TRBV10-1 and TRBJ2-5; 8 bases map to TRBD1. The CDR3 has 12 amino acids. The germline CDR1 and CDR2 sequences are WNHNN and SYGVQD (reference sequence). Trimming at V came to 9 bases and at J to 3 bases, leaving 3 bases not matched to a gene. CDR3 sequence (DNA): TGCGCCAGTTCGACAGGGGAAGAGACCCAGTACTTC. Translated: CASSTGEETQYF.

The chain has TRBV11-3 and TRBJ2-7, with D perhaps matching TRBD2 (5 bases). The CDR3 runs 12 residues. From germline, CDR1 is SGHNT and CDR2 YENEEA. Deletions cut 5 bases from V and 5 bases from J, with 10 bases between. The CDR3 DNA reads as TGTGCCAGCAGCACGGACGGGAACGAGCAGTACTTC. Protein: CASSTDGNEQYF.

This clone was observed at least ten times. Germline is not matched at one junction end, which may reflect a read error. In DNA form, the CDR3 reads TGCGCCAGCCGCTTTCTGGCGGGTGACAATGAAAAACTGTTTTTT. This codes for CASRFLAGDNEKLFF. V is TRBV5-1 and J is TRBJ1-4; D is ambiguous. The CDR3 runs to 15 residues. CDR1 and CDR2 (germline): SGHRS, YFSETQ.

This clone is labeled as medium-sized. The chain couples TRBV6-1 to TRBJ2-7, with D unresolved. Per germline, CDR1 MNHNS and CDR2 SASEGT. Trimming stripped 2 bases from V and 4 bases from J, with 12 bases between. The CDR3 has 14 residues. The CDR3 coding sequence is TGTGCCAGCAGTGAACTGGGGTTGAAGTACGAGCAGTACTTC. Translated: CASSELGLKYEQYF.